A single sample is the source of the 20 T cell receptor beta chains below, sequenced in a study of radiation and T cells in renal cell carcinoma. The data were produced by immunoSEQ multiplex PCR, yet TCRdb's version contains in-frame clones alone and is incomplete. The sample includes 120,000 or so clones, 75% to 90% of them seen just once. Time point reported: blood 2 weeks post-SBRT. Treatment noted: 15 Gy SBRT to primary tumor, nephrectomy 4 weeks later. The material was blood, obtained from a patient whose treatment included radiotherapy and nephrectomy. The source of these receptors is a woman aged 55-70 years with renal cell carcinoma.

V is TRBV15 and J is TRBJ1-4; D ambiguous. From germline, CDR1 is LNHNV and CDR2 YYDKDF (reference sequence). V lost 7 bases, J lost 7 bases, and 13 bases lay in between. The CDR3 runs 13 residues. The CDR3 region has the DNA TGTGCCACCACCCCGGACCGGGGTGAAAAACTGTTTTTT. Its translation: CATTPDRGEKLFF.

This clone was seen once. This sequence joins TRBV27 and TRBJ2-7, with 8 bases aligning to TRBD2. CDR1 and CDR2 from the germline V gene are MNHEY and SMNVEV (reference sequence). Trimming removed 3 bases from V and 4 bases from J; junction bases left unmatched: 8. The CDR3 length is 15 residues. CDR3 coding DNA: TGTGCCAGCAGTTTTCTGGCGGGGGGCCGGTACGAGCAGTACTTC. Its protein is CASSFLAGGRYEQYF.

The chain is built from TRBV5-6 and TRBJ2-5, with a possible D match to TRBD2 (7 bases). The length of the CDR3 is 17 residues. Trimming took 2 bases from V and 3 from J, leaving 20 bases between them. Germline CDR1 SGHDT, CDR2 YYEEEE. The CDR3 spells CASSLLIRGAGEETQYF. The CDR3 coding sequence is TGTGCCAGCAGCTTACTTATTAGGGGGGCGGGAGAAGAGACCCAGTACTTC.

The chain couples TRBV7-9 to TRBJ2-7, with D maybe TRBD2 (7 bases). The CDR3 contains 16 residues. The V gene lost 5 bases and the J gene lost 3 bases, with 20 bases spanning the gap. CDR1 is SEHNR and CDR2 is FQNEAQ in the germline V gene (reference sequence). Written as DNA, the CDR3 is TGTGCCAGCAGCGGGGGGGCCACATGGGGCATCTACGAGCAGTACTTC. Translating gives CASSGGATWGIYEQYF.

The gene calls are TRBV27 and TRBJ2-6; 12 bases align to TRBD1. The V gene's germline CDR1 is MNHEY and CDR2 SMNVEV (reference sequence). Losses at the gene ends were 3 bases for V and 3 bases for J; bases not matched to a gene: 21. The CDR3 has 23 residues. The CDR3 is CASSLGQRSVGTGGLDGANVLTF. The CDR3 region has the DNA TGTGCCAGCAGTTTGGGGCAAAGGTCTGTGGGGACAGGGGGCTTGGATGGGGCCAACGTCCTGACTTTC.

Concerning this clone: Relative to the germline gene, one junction end is altered; a read error may explain this. V and J are TRBV2 and TRBJ1-1, with TRBD1 as a possible D gene (5 bases). This CDR3 contains 11 residues. The V gene's germline CDR1 is SNHLY and CDR2 FYNNEI. The CDR3 DNA reads as TGTGCCAGCAGTGAGACAGACCGGGGCCGATTT. It codes for CASSETDRGRF.

This chain connects TRBV11-2 to TRBJ2-1; the match to TRBD1 covers 8 bases. V lost 2 bases, J lost 7 bases, and 10 bases stayed unmatched. The CDR3 contains 16 residues. Germline lookup yields CDR1 SGHAT and CDR2 FQNNGV. CDR3 amino acids: CASSLKGDRYVNEQFF. The CDR3 DNA reads as TGTGCCAGCAGCTTAAAAGGGGACAGGTATGTAAATGAGCAGTTCTTC.

This clone was observed a handful of times. This chain links TRBV9 with TRBJ2-1; 7 nucleotides line up with TRBD2. The CDR3 is 16 amino acids. The J segment lost 0 bases and the V segment lost 0 bases, leaving 3 bases of the junction unmatched. Germline values: CDR1 SGDLS, CDR2 YYNGEE. This CDR3 reads CASSVVASGSYNEQFF. The CDR3 coding sequence is TGTGCCAGCAGCGTAGTAGCTAGCGGCTCCTACAATGAGCAGTTCTTC.

The V call is TRBV6-4, the J call TRBJ2-1; 9 nucleotides agree with TRBD1. V trimming: 6 bases; J trimming: 4 bases; junction bases outside the gene matches: 7. Per the germline V gene, CDR1 is MRHNA and CDR2 is SNTAGT. The CDR3 loop spans 15 amino acids. CDR3 DNA sequence: TGTGCCAGCAGAACCGGGACAGGGTTATACAATGAGCAGTTCTTC. It is translated as CASRTGTGLYNEQFF.

This chain connects TRBV29-1 to TRBJ2-3; the match to TRBD2 covers 14 bases. Germline values: CDR1 SQVTM, CDR2 ANQGSEA. Trimming took 7 bases from V and 3 from J; bases not matched to a gene: 9. The CDR3 has 16 residues. CDR3 region: CSAWTSGGPKTDTQYF. DNA for the CDR3: TGCAGCGCCTGGACTAGCGGGGGGCCTAAGACAGATACGCAGTATTTT.

The chain carries TRBV5-6 and TRBJ2-1, with 13 bases matching TRBD2. The CDR3 extends over 19 amino acids. Germline CDR1 SGHDT, CDR2 YYEEEE. V lost 1 base to trimming and J lost 0 bases; unmatched junction nucleotides: 7. The CDR3, as DNA: TGTGCCAGCAGCTTGCTCCGACTAGCGGGAGGCTCCTCCTACAATGAGCAGTTCTTC. It translates to CASSLLRLAGGSSYNEQFF. Drawing the rest from reference TRBV5-6 and TRBJ2-1, the complete variable domain is DAGVTQSPTHLIKTRGQQVTLRCSPKSGHDTVSWYQQALGQGPQFIFQYYEEEERQRGNFPDRFSGHQFPNYSSELNVNALLLGDSALYLCASSLLRLAGGSSYNEQFFGPGTRLTVL.

In this sample, this clone turned up a few times. This rearrangement joins TRBV6-1 to TRBJ1-4; 9 bases map to TRBD1. The germline V gene encodes CDR1 MNHNS and CDR2 SASEGT. V shed 6 bases and J 8 bases; nucleotides not matched to a gene: 7. The CDR3 is 14 residues long. CDR3 in amino acids: CASSADRGLEKLFF. Written as DNA, the CDR3 is TGTGCCAGCAGCGCGGACAGGGGTTTGGAAAAACTGTTTTTT.

For the CDR3, the DNA is TGTGCCAGCAGTTACCGCGAAATGGCTTTCTTT. Translation gives CASSYREMAFF. V gene TRBV6-5 combines with J gene TRBJ1-1; unclear D gene. The CDR3 sequence is 11 residues long. CDR1 MNHEY and CDR2 SVGAGI come from the germline V gene. Trimming pared 2 bases from V and 11 bases from J, leaving 9 bases between.

The J gene is TRBJ1-2, the V gene TRBV5-6, with TRBD1 matching over 7 bases. The CDR3 spans 14 residues. Germline V gene data show CDR1 as SGHDT and CDR2 as YYEEEE. V shed 1 base and J 4 bases; nucleotides not matched to a gene: 4. CDR3 region: CASSLLGGGYGYTF. The CDR3 DNA reads as TGTGCCAGCAGCTTGTTAGGGGGCGGCTATGGCTACACCTTC.

V usage is TRBV28 and J usage is TRBJ2-5; D not resolved. Trimming left V 4 bases short and J 4 bases short, with 7 bases between. CDR1 and CDR2 (germline): MDHEN, SYDVKM. The CDR3 totals 12 residues. The CDR3: CASSSQGETQYF. CDR3 DNA: TGTGCCAGCAGTTCTCAAGGAGAGACCCAGTACTTC. The full variable domain, completed using reference TRBV28 and TRBJ2-5, is DVKVTQSSRYLVKRTGEKVFLECVQDMDHENMFWYRQDPGLGLRLIYFSYDVKMKEKGDIPEGYSVSREKKERFSLILESASTNQTSMYLCASSSQGETQYFGPGTRLLVL.

This clone was counted a few times. The rearrangement joins TRBV11-2 to TRBJ1-2, with D hard to call. The CDR3 loop spans 13 amino acids. The V and J ends lost 5 bases and 1 base respectively, with 8 bases between them. Per germline, CDR1 SGHAT and CDR2 FQNNGV. CDR3 loop: CASSPQSNYGYTF. CDR3 DNA: TGTGCCAGCAGCCCACAGAGTAACTATGGCTACACCTTC.

The V gene is TRBV11-3, the J gene TRBJ2-2, with D perhaps matching TRBD2 (5 bases). V lost 2 bases and J lost 1, with 14 bases in between. Germline CDR1 reads SGHNT; CDR2 reads YENEEA. This CDR3 has 17 amino acids. As DNA, the CDR3 is TGTGCCAGCAGCTTAACGGTCCTGGCGGGGAACACCGGGGAGCTGTTTTTT. This encodes CASSLTVLAGNTGELFF.

The gene calls are TRBV5-1 and TRBJ2-7; the D is unclear. CDR1 SGHRS and CDR2 YFSETQ come from the germline V gene. This CDR3 is 15 amino acids long. Trimming stripped 2 bases from V and 0 bases from J, with 12 bases between. As DNA, the CDR3 is TGCGCCAGCAGCTTTCAGGTTCGAAGCTCCTACGAGCAGTACTTC. It encodes CASSFQVRSSYEQYF.

The chain has TRBV19 and TRBJ2-3; D remains unclear. CDR1 and CDR2 from the germline V gene are LNHDA and SQIVND (reference sequence). Trimming removed 5 bases from V and 2 bases from J, with 5 bases in between. The length of the CDR3 is 12 residues. This CDR3 reads CASSGDTDTQYF. CDR3 nucleotides: TGTGCCAGTAGTGGAGACACAGATACGCAGTATTTT.

V is TRBV4-1 and J is TRBJ2-1, with 8 bases aligning to TRBD2. Germline V gene sequence: CDR1 MGHRA, CDR2 YSYEKL. The CDR3 is 16 amino acids. Trimming at V came to 4 bases and at J to 3 bases, leaving 8 bases not matched to a gene. CDR3 protein: CASSPRTSNFYNEQFF. In DNA form, the CDR3 reads TGCGCCAGCAGCCCCCGGACTAGCAATTTCTACAATGAGCAGTTCTTC.